The 24 T cell receptor beta chains in this list originate from one sample, sequenced in a study of read filtering for tumor transcriptome and immune sequencing. This library used 300 to 500 ng RNA and molecular barcoded adaptors spanning alpha/delta and beta/gamma chains. Via MiXCR, TCRdb re-called the reads, giving one row per CDR3 protein. Of 130,000 or so distinct CDR3 sequences in the sample, roughly 13% are singletons; the top ten hold under 9%. Sequences were obtained from a population of CD138-negative cells sorted from bone marrow. These receptors were obtained from a donor aged 40 or over with multiple myeloma.

The gene calls are TRBV4-1 and TRBJ1-1; D ambiguous. CDR3 length: 13 amino acids. Germline assignment: CDR1 MGHRA and CDR2 YSYEKL. V gave up 1 base and J gave up 2 bases, with 5 bases separating them. Written as DNA, the CDR3 is TGCGCCAGCAGCCAAGTAGTCAACACTGAAGCTTTCTTT. Protein: CASSQVVNTEAFF.

With respect to this clonotype: A much larger clone differs from this one at a single base, so this may be a read error. Given the absence of the conserved phenylalanine or tryptophan at the CDR3 end, a read error is likely. V usage is TRBV18 and J usage is TRBJ2-4; TRBD2 is a possible D gene (5 bases). From germline, CDR1 is KGHSH and CDR2 LQKENI. Trimming cost V 2 bases and J 9 bases, with 11 bases left between them. The CDR3 loop spans 13 amino acids. The CDR3: CASSPEQEVIQYC. The CDR3 coding sequence is TGTGCCAGCTCACCAGAGCAGGAGGTCATTCAGTACTGC.

Turning to this clonotype: The junction differs from germline at one of its ends, possibly a read error. This chain links TRBV3-1 with TRBJ2-7; maybe TRBD2 (6 bases). This CDR3 comprises 13 residues. CDR1 and CDR2 from the germline V gene are LGHDT and YNNKEL (reference sequence). The CDR3 DNA reads TGTGCCAGCAGTAGGGACTTGGCCTACGAGCGGTACTTC. Its translation: CASSRDLAYERYF.

The sample holds many counts of this clonotype. The V call is TRBV5-4, the J call TRBJ2-3, with a possible D match to TRBD2 (6 bases). With 4 bases removed from V and 2 bases from J, the gap between germline ends came to 17 bases. Per germline, CDR1 SGHNT and CDR2 YYREEE (reference sequence). CDR3 length: 16 residues. Here the CDR3 reads CASSPSLASDTDTQYF. The CDR3, as DNA: TGTGCCAGCAGCCCCTCCTTGGCTAGCGACACAGATACGCAGTATTTT.

This clonotype was seen many times. This chain links TRBV4-2 with TRBJ2-1; 11 nucleotides align to TRBD2. V was pared by 4 bases and J by 7 bases, with 12 bases of the junction left unmatched. Germline-derived CDR1 and CDR2 are LGHNA and YNFKEQ. This CDR3 has 17 amino acids. The CDR3 sequence: CASSLAQLAGGLNEQFF. CDR3 nucleotide sequence: TGTGCCAGCAGCCTTGCCCAGCTAGCGGGAGGTTTGAATGAGCAGTTCTTC.

This clonotype has ten or more counts. The rearrangement links TRBV9 to TRBJ2-1; weak D call: TRBD2 (5 bases). V was trimmed by 6 bases and J by 3 bases, leaving 16 bases between them. CDR1 is SGDLS and CDR2 is YYNGEE in the germline V gene. The CDR3 extends over 15 amino acids. The DNA for the CDR3 is TGTGCCAGCACCCTAGGAGAGGGCCTCTACAATGAGCAGTTCTTC. As protein: CASTLGEGLYNEQFF.

This clonotype was counted at least ten times. The CDR3 loop is CASSLERIAAYEQYF. The CDR3 coding sequence is TGTGCCAGCAGCTTAGAGAGGATTGCAGCCTACGAGCAGTACTTC. The chain couples TRBV11-2 to TRBJ2-7, with D unresolved. The CDR3 spans 15 residues. V was cut by 0 bases and J by 2 bases, with 11 bases left in between. Germline V gene lookup returns CDR1 SGHAT and CDR2 FQNNGV.

This clonotype came up a few times. This may come from a read error, since a much larger clone is one base off. The chain carries TRBV20-1 and TRBJ2-5, with D perhaps TRBD1 (5 bases). The CDR3 length is 15 residues. V was pared by 4 bases and J by 4 bases, with 19 bases between. CDR1 and CDR2 (germline): DFQATT, SNEGSKA (reference sequence). The CDR3 DNA reads as TGCAGTGCTACGACCCGACAGAGCACGCGAGAGACCCAGTACTTC. Its protein product is CSATTRQSTRETQYF.

This clonotype was detected ten times or more. CDR3 amino acids: CASWAGYRTDTQYF. The CDR3 nucleotides are TGTGCCAGCTGGGCAGGGTACCGCACAGATACGCAGTATTTT. The chain has TRBV6-2 or TRBV6-3 and TRBJ2-3, with D possibly matching TRBD1 (5 bases). This CDR3 spans 14 amino acids. Trimming took 8 bases from V and 1 from J, leaving 13 bases between them. Germline V CDR1 and CDR2: MNHEY, SVGEGT.

This clonotype was counted at least ten times. In DNA, the CDR3 is TGTGCCAGCAGCCCCCATGCGGGCACAGATACGCAGTATTTT. It encodes CASSPHAGTDTQYF. The chain carries TRBV7-3 and TRBJ2-3; no reliable D call. The CDR3 runs to 14 residues. Per the germline V gene, CDR1 is SGHTA and CDR2 is FQGTGA. Deletions cut 5 bases from V and 1 base from J, with 10 bases between.

As for this clonotype: A much larger clone is a single base away; this may be a read error. The genes are TRBV7-8 and TRBJ2-7; D might be TRBD2 (6 bases). The CDR3 consists of 17 residues. V dropped 5 bases and J dropped 6 bases, with 26 bases sitting between them. Germline CDR1 and CDR2: SGHVS and FQNEAQ. For the CDR3, the DNA is TGTGCCAGCAGCCACGTAGCACCAGGGACTCTCCAGGGCGAGCAGTACTTC. Protein sequence: CASSHVAPGTLQGEQYF.

This clonotype appeared a few times. A much more abundant neighbour one base away suggests this may be a read error. The V and J genes are TRBV27 and TRBJ1-1; D is undetermined. This CDR3 has 14 residues. Germline V CDR1 and CDR2: MNHEY, SMNVEV (reference sequence). The V end was cut by 7 bases, the J end by 4 bases, with 16 bases between. Here the CDR3 reads CASTLYGRSTEAFF. Written as DNA, the CDR3 is TGTGCCAGCACCCTGTACGGAAGGAGCACTGAAGCTTTCTTT.

This clonotype was seen many times. The rearrangement uses TRBV6-5 and TRBJ1-5; TRBD1 might be the D (5 bases). The germline CDR1 and CDR2 sequences are MNHEY and SVGAGI. V was cut by 5 bases and J by 1 base, with 18 bases left in between. This CDR3 has 17 residues. The CDR3 sequence: CASSLYGVGASNQPQHF. CDR3 bases: TGTGCCAGCAGTCTATATGGGGTCGGGGCGAGCAATCAGCCCCAGCATTTT.

In regard to this clonotype: This sequence may be a read error, since a much larger clone differs from it by one base. The chain uses TRBV4-1 and TRBJ2-3; 9 bases map to TRBD2. Germline loops: CDR1 MGHRA, CDR2 YSYEKL. The CDR3 length is 16 residues. Written as DNA, the CDR3 is TGCGCCAGCAGCCACGTTAGCGGGAGTGGGACAGATACGCAGGATTTT. Its protein product is CASSHVSGSGTDTQDF.

At least ten counts were recorded for this clonotype. This chain joins TRBV10-3 and TRBJ2-1; the D gene is possibly TRBD2 (5 bases). V was cut by 0 bases and J by 8 bases, with 17 bases left in between. This CDR3 is built from 16 residues. Germline assignment: CDR1 ENHRY and CDR2 SYGVKD. CDR3 bases: TGTGCCATCAGTGAGTCTCTCCGACTACCGAGCGATGAGCAGTTCTTC. Amino acids: CAISESLRLPSDEQFF.

The chain recombines TRBV10-3 with TRBJ2-5; D perhaps matches TRBD2 (6 bases). Trimming left V 2 bases short and J 2 bases short, with 12 bases between. Germline-derived CDR1 and CDR2 are ENHRY and SYGVKD. CDR3 length: 15 residues. The CDR3 sequence: CAISENRGRQETQYF. CDR3 bases: TGTGCCATCAGTGAGAATCGAGGGAGGCAAGAGACCCAGTACTTC.

This clonotype was seen many times. This chain joins TRBV18 and TRBJ2-1; D may match TRBD1 or TRBD2 (5 bases each). CDR3 length: 17 amino acids. With 4 bases removed from V and 0 bases from J, the gap between germline ends came to 16 bases. Germline CDR1 KGHSH, CDR2 LQKENI. The CDR3 region is CASSLFLRDRSYNEQFF. The CDR3 region has the DNA TGTGCCAGCTCACTATTCCTCCGGGACCGCTCCTACAATGAGCAGTTCTTC.

The sample holds many counts of this clonotype. CDR3 loop: CSVEDLGSATNEKLFF. The CDR3, as DNA: TGCAGCGTTGAAGATCTGGGCAGTGCAACTAATGAAAAACTGTTTTTT. The chain employs TRBV29-1 and TRBJ1-4; no clear D. Deletions cut 0 bases from V and 0 bases from J, with 11 bases between. Germline CDR1 is SQVTM and CDR2 is ANQGSEA. This CDR3 is 16 amino acids long.

This clonotype was recorded many times. The chain employs TRBV4-1 and TRBJ2-4, with 7 bases lining up with TRBD2. In germline, CDR1 is MGHRA, CDR2 YSYEKL. The CDR3 contains 20 residues. Germline trimming cut 0 bases from V and 1 base from J; bases unmatched to any gene: 15. The CDR3 DNA is TGCGCCAGCAGCCAAGAGCGCGGGAGCTCCCTGGTTGGGGCCAAAAACATTCAGTACTTC. This sequence encodes CASSQERGSSLVGAKNIQYF.

In its sample, this clonotype was seen many times. The gene calls are TRBV7-2 and TRBJ2-3; the match to TRBD2 covers 7 bases. The germline gives CDR1 SGHTA, CDR2 FQGNSA. There are 16 residues in the CDR3. After removal of 5 bases from V and 3 bases from J, the junction contained 11 bases not matched to a gene. This CDR3 reads CASSIRDYNETDTQYF. Here the CDR3 DNA reads TGTGCCAGCAGCATCCGGGACTACAATGAAACAGATACGCAGTATTTT.

The sample holds many counts of this clonotype. The chain has TRBV5-4 and TRBJ2-5; the D gene is possibly TRBD2 (5 bases). The CDR3 contains 14 residues. V lost 4 bases and J 4 bases, leaving 14 bases between the germline ends. Germline V gene lookup returns CDR1 SGHNT and CDR2 YYREEE (reference sequence). As DNA, the CDR3 is TGTGCCAGCAGCCGGAGAGGGTTCTTAGAGACCCAGTACTTC. It yields the protein CASSRRGFLETQYF.

This clonotype was seen more than once but under ten times. V is TRBV6-6 and J is TRBJ2-2; TRBD2 matches at 10 bases. This CDR3 is built from 20 residues. Germline CDR1 reads MNHNY; CDR2 reads SVGAGI (reference sequence). V was pared by 0 bases and J by 6 bases, with 16 bases of the junction left unmatched. CDR3 DNA: TGTGCCAGCAGTTACTCGACGGCCAGGGCCCTAGCGGGAGAGGCCGGGGAGCTGTTTTTT. Its translation: CASSYSTARALAGEAGELFF.

The rearrangement links TRBV5-1 to TRBJ2-2, with TRBD1 identical over 7 bases. V shed 4 bases and J 6 bases; nucleotides not matched to a gene: 18. The CDR3 length is 18 residues. Germline V gene lookup returns CDR1 SGHRS and CDR2 YFSETQ. As DNA, the CDR3 is TGCGCCAGCAGCCTGTTTGCCCCGACAGGGCCTAACTCCGGGGAGCTGTTTTTT. This encodes CASSLFAPTGPNSGELFF.

This sequence joins TRBV2 and TRBJ2-2; D is perhaps TRBD1 (5 bases). This CDR3 region has 15 residues. V lost 5 bases and J lost 4, with 14 bases in between. Germline assignment: CDR1 SNHLY and CDR2 FYNNEI. The CDR3 bases are TGTGCCAGCAGTAAGGGGCAGGAACCCACCGGGGAGCTGTTTTTT. Encoded protein: CASSKGQEPTGELFF.